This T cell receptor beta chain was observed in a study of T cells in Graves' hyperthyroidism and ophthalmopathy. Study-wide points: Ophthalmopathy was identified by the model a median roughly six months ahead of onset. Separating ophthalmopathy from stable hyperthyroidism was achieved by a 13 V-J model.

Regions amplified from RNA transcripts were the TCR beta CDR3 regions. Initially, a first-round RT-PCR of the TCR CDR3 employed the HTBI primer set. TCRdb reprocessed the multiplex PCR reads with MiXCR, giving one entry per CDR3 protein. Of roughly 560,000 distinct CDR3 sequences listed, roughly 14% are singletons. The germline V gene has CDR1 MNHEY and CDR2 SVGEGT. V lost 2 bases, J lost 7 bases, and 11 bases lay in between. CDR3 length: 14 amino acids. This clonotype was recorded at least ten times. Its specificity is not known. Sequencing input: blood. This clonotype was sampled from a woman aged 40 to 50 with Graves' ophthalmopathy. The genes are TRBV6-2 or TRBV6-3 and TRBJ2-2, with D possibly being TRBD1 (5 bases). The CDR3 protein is CASSYTRVVGELFF. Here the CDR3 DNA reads TGTGCCAGCAGTTACACCAGGGTGGTCGGGGAGCTGTTTTTT.